The present T cell receptor (beta chain) was sequenced within a study of cytomegalovirus exposure and HLA in healthy donors. General study findings and limits: A later look showed TCR association rates differing by HLA locus, highest for DRB1 and lowest for HLA-C.

CDR1 is SGHTA, CDR2 FQGTGA, per germline. This CDR3 region has 13 residues. V was trimmed by 8 bases and J by 5 bases, leaving 13 bases between them. This PCR relied on a set of 60 Vbeta primers and 13 Jbeta primers. Libraries were prepared by immunoSEQ multiplex PCR; TCRdb keeps only in-frame clonotypes and omits some of them. Of 130,000 to 150,000 clones listed, about 80% were seen once; the top ten hold approximately 5.1%. With regard to this clone: Its antigen is not known.

Sequenced sample: PBMCs. The V gene is TRBV7-3, the J gene TRBJ2-1, with D tentatively TRBD2 (5 bases). This clonotype was sampled from a male donor in good health and CMV-seronegative. CDR3 residues: CASRRVQDNEQFF. As DNA, the CDR3 is TGTGCCAGCCGGCGGGTTCAGGACAATGAGCAGTTCTTC.